The 14 T cell receptor beta chains below come from one sample, sequenced in a study of OX40 agonist ivuxolimab in advanced cancers. Some clones are missing from TCRdb's copy, which holds only in-frame ones; the method was immunoSEQ multiplex PCR. The sample has about 12,000 clones; about 81% are singletons. Sequencing was performed on CD4+ or CD8+ T cells sorted from blood, taken in a trial of the OX40 agonist ivuxolimab. These TCRs come from an adult with an advanced solid tumor such as melanoma, head and neck, liver or kidney cancer.

The rearrangement links TRBV5-1 to TRBJ2-2; possibly TRBD1 for D (5 bases). Germline V lookup: CDR1 SGHRS, CDR2 YFSETQ. The CDR3 is made up of 16 amino acids. The V and J ends lost 4 bases and 1 base respectively, with 14 bases between them. For the CDR3, the DNA is TGCGCCAGCAGCCTAGAAGGGGCTCTGAACACCGGGGAGCTGTTTTTT. Protein product: CASSLEGALNTGELFF.

The chain links TRBV15 to TRBJ2-4; 8 nucleotides line up with TRBD1. With 3 bases clipped from V and 7 bases from J, the junction kept 17 bases outside the gene matches. CDR3 length: 18 amino acids. Germline V gives CDR1 LNHNV, CDR2 YYDKDF (reference sequence). CDR3 in amino acids: CATSSATGGTMMMNIQYF. CDR3 bases: TGTGCCACCAGCAGCGCAACAGGGGGAACAATGATGATGAACATTCAGTACTTC.

This sequence joins TRBV4-1 and TRBJ2-7; 8 nucleotides agree with TRBD2. This CDR3 has 15 amino acids. With 0 bases clipped from V and 6 bases from J, the junction kept 7 bases outside the gene matches. The germline CDR1 and CDR2 sequences are MGHRA and YSYEKL. The CDR3 DNA sequence: TGCGCCAGCAGCCAAGATGTAGCCGGGAGGGGCGAGCAGTACTTC. Its protein product is CASSQDVAGRGEQYF.

The table lists this clone with a count of one. This chain uses TRBV12-5 with TRBJ2-5; D possibly corresponds to TRBD1 (5 bases). Germline V gives CDR1 LGHNT, CDR2 FRNRAP. V dropped 3 bases and J dropped 3 bases, with 8 bases sitting between them. CDR3 length equals 13 residues. The CDR3 DNA sequence: TGTGCTAGTGGTTTAAAAGGGGAAGAGACCCAGTACTTC. This encodes CASGLKGEETQYF.

V and J are TRBV4-3 and TRBJ2-7; a possible D gene is TRBD2 (5 bases). This CDR3 comprises 13 residues. Trimming removed 0 bases from V and 4 bases from J, with 7 bases in between. CDR1 is LGHNA and CDR2 is YSLEER in the germline V gene. Written as DNA, the CDR3 is TGCGCCAGCAGCCAAGAGAGAGGGTACGAGCAGTACTTC. Amino acids: CASSQERGYEQYF.

The chain recombines TRBV6-5 with TRBJ1-2, with 7 bases fitting TRBD1. The CDR3 length is 14 residues. Germline CDR1 and CDR2: MNHEY and SVGAGI. The V gene end was trimmed by 6 bases and the J gene end by 4 bases; junction bases not matched to a gene: 8. The CDR3: CASSTDRVSYGYTF. The CDR3 DNA is TGTGCCAGCAGCACCGACAGGGTGAGCTATGGCTACACCTTC.

The genes are TRBV6-6 and TRBJ2-7; 9 bases map to TRBD2. Trimming at V came to 5 bases and at J to 1 base, leaving 9 bases not matched to a gene. The length of the CDR3 is 16 residues. CDR1 MNHNY and CDR2 SVGAGI come from the germline V gene (reference sequence). CDR3 coding DNA: TGTGCCAGCAGTCACCGGGGTAGCGGGAGTTCCTACGAGCAGTACTTC. It codes for CASSHRGSGSSYEQYF.

V and J are TRBV6-5 and TRBJ2-7; D is uncertain. The CDR3 runs 11 residues. The V end lost 3 bases, the J end lost 13 bases, and 13 bases lay between the germline ends. Germline V lookup: CDR1 MNHEY, CDR2 SVGAGI. The CDR3 DNA reads as TGTGCCAGCAGTTATCCCGCCATCGCTTACTTC. This encodes CASSYPAIAYF.

By share, this clone counts as medium-sized. The rearrangement joins TRBV19 to TRBJ2-1; tentatively, D is TRBD1 (6 bases). The germline gives CDR1 LNHDA, CDR2 SQIVND (reference sequence). The CDR3 runs to 13 residues. V lost 6 bases and J lost 2, with 8 bases in between. The chain's CDR3 is CASSGDTYNEQFF. CDR3 DNA: TGTGCCAGTAGCGGGGACACCTACAATGAGCAGTTCTTC. The whole variable domain, remainder taken from reference TRBV19 and TRBJ2-1, is DGGITQSPKYLFRKEGQNVTLSCEQNLNHDAMYWYRQDPGQGLRLIYYSQIVNDFQKGDIAEGYSVSREKKESFPLTVTSAQKNPTAFYLCASSGDTYNEQFFGPGTRLTVL.

Judged by abundance, this clone is medium-sized. This chain uses TRBV9 with TRBJ2-2, with D hard to call. The CDR3 loop spans 13 amino acids. V was cut by 8 bases and J by 2 bases, with 10 bases left in between. Germline values: CDR1 SGDLS, CDR2 YYNGEE. The CDR3 DNA reads TGTGCCAGTAGGGCAGGCAACACCGGGGAGCTGTTTTTT. Translation: CASRAGNTGELFF.

The genes are TRBV16 and TRBJ1-5, with unresolved D. Germline-derived CDR1 and CDR2 are KGHSY and FQNENV. V lost 2 bases and J 5 bases, leaving 13 bases between the germline ends. This CDR3 contains 15 residues. The DNA for the CDR3 is TGTGCCAGCAGCCAAAGTACGACCGAAGATCAGCCCCAGCATTTT. This gives the protein CASSQSTTEDQPQHF.

This rearrangement joins TRBV29-1 to TRBJ2-3, with D hard to call. There are 14 residues in the CDR3. The germline CDR1 and CDR2 sequences are SQVTM and ANQGSEA. V lost 1 base and J 6 bases, leaving 14 bases between the germline ends. CDR3 region: CSVEGHSYRDTQYF. As DNA, the CDR3 is TGCAGCGTTGAAGGCCACTCGTATCGGGATACGCAGTATTTT.

This clone was seen a handful of times. The chain uses TRBV6-5 and TRBJ2-5; 11 nucleotides match TRBD2. CDR3 length: 16 amino acids. J was trimmed by 6 bases and V by 2 bases; bases with no gene match: 8. From germline, CDR1 is MNHEY and CDR2 SVGAGI. CDR3: CASSYGVAGGPKTQYF. DNA for the CDR3: TGTGCCAGCAGTTACGGGGTAGCGGGAGGGCCAAAGACCCAGTACTTC.

The J gene is TRBJ2-1, the V gene TRBV7-6, with TRBD1 matching over 9 bases. The CDR3 is made up of 14 amino acids. Trimming took 2 bases from V and 7 from J; bases not matched to a gene: 3. Germline V gene data show CDR1 as SGHVS and CDR2 as FNYEAQ. CDR3 nucleotides: TGTGCCAGCAGCTTATGGACAGGGGCTAATGAGCAGTTCTTC. Its protein product is CASSLWTGANEQFF.